This entry describes one TCR beta chain. The data were taken from a study of blood T cell repertoires in COVID-19. Study at large: From the United States, Italy and Spain came samples of acute and convalescent COVID-19. Sample material is recorded as cDNA or gDNA derived from T cells, B-cell-depleted T cells, or PBMCs.

Clones were read by immunoSEQ multiplex PCR, and TCRdb kept only the in-frame ones, dropping some. The sample shows tens of thousands of clones, roughly 80% of them seen only once. The CDR3 totals 15 residues. Germline V gives CDR1 SGHTA, CDR2 FQGNSA. Trimming cost V 4 bases and J 1 base, with 13 bases left between them. The sequence was obtained from a man aged 65-85 years who had recovered from COVID-19. Sequences were obtained from peripheral blood. The chain has TRBV7-2 and TRBJ1-1, with a tentative D call TRBD1 (6 bases). This chain's CDR3 is CASSWTGTRNTEAFF. Written as DNA, the CDR3 is TGTGCCAGCAGCTGGACCGGGACACGGAACACTGAAGCTTTCTTT.